This T cell receptor beta chain came from a study of T cells in Graves' hyperthyroidism and ophthalmopathy. The sample holds a few counts of this clonotype. TCR beta CDR3 sequences were amplified from RNA transcripts. Using the HTBI primer set, a first-round RT-PCR was run on the TCR CDR3. TCRdb re-derived calls from the multiplex PCR reads in MiXCR, one entry per CDR3 protein. Seen here are fewer than 850,000 distinct CDR3 sequences, 17% observed once, and the top ten hold around 15%. This CDR3 region has 15 residues. V was shortened by 4 bases and J by 4 bases, with 18 bases between the two germline ends. Germline CDR1 and CDR2: SGHDT and YYEEEE.

The chain joins TRBV5-6 to TRBJ2-7, with D perhaps being TRBD1 or TRBD2 (5 bases each). The specimen was blood. The clonotype was recovered from a man aged 50 or older with Graves' hyperthyroidism. CDR3 coding DNA: TGTGCCAGCAGCCCGGGACGCAGCCCCTTGTACGAGCAGTACTTC. It translates to CASSPGRSPLYEQYF.